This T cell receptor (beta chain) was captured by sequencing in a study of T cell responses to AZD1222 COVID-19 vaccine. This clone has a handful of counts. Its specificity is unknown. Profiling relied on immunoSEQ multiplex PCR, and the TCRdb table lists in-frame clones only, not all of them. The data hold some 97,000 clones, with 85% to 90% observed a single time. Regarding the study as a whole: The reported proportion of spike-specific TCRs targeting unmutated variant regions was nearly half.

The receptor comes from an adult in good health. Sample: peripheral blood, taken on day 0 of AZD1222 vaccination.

This CDR3 reads CASSPGQGASGYTF. The CDR3 DNA sequence: TGTGCCAGCAGCCCGGGACAGGGGGCTTCTGGCTACACCTTC. The chain carries TRBV5-8 and TRBJ1-2; TRBD1 agrees at 12 bases. V shed 4 bases and J 7 bases; nucleotides not matched to a gene: 5. The CDR3 contains 14 residues. Germline V gene lookup returns CDR1 SGHTS and CDR2 YDEGEE.